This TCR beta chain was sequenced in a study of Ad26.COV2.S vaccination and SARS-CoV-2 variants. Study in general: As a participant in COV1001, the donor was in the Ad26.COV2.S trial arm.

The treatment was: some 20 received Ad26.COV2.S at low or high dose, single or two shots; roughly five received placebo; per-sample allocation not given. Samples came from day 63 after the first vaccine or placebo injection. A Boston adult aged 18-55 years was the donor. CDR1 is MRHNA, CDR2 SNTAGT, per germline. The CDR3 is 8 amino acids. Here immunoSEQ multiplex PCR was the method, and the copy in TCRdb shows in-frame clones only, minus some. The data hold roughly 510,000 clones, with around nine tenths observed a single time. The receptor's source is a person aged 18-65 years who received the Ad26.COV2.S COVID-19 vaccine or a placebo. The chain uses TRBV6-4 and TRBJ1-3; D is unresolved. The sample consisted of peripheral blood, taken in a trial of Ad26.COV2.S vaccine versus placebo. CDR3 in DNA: TGTGAACAAGCCACCATATATTTT. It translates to CEQATIYF.